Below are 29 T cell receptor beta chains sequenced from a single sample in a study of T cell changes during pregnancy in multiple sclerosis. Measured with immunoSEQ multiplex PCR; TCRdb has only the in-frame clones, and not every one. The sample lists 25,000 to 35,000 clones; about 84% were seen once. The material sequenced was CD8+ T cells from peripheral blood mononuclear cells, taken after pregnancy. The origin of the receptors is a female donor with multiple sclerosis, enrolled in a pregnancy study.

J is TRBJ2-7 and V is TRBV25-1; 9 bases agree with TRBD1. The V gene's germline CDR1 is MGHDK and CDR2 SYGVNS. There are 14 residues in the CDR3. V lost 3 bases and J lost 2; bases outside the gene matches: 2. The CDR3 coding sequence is TGTGCCAGCAGTGAGACAGGGGGGCCCTACGAGCAGTACTTC. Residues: CASSETGGPYEQYF.

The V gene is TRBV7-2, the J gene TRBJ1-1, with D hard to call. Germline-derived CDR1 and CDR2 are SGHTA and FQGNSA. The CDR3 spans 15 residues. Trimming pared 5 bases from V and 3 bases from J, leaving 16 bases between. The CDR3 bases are TGTGCCAGCAGCGGCCTCCGAGAGGGAGACACTGAAGCTTTCTTT. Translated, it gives CASSGLREGDTEAFF.

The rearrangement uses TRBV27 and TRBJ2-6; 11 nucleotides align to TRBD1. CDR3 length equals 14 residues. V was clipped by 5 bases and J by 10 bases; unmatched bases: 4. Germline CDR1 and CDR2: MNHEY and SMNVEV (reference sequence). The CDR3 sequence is CASSPGTGGNVLTF. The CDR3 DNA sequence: TGTGCCAGCAGTCCGGGGACAGGGGGAAACGTCCTGACTTTC.

DNA of the CDR3: TGTGCCAGAAGCTCGCCGGGACTAGCAGTGCAACCTTACGAGCAGTACTTC. The encoded protein is CARSSPGLAVQPYEQYF. The chain combines TRBV7-5 with TRBJ2-7; TRBD2, as called in the table, went unchecked against the DNA. TRBV7-5 is annotated as a pseudogene. The CDR3 sequence is 17 residues long.

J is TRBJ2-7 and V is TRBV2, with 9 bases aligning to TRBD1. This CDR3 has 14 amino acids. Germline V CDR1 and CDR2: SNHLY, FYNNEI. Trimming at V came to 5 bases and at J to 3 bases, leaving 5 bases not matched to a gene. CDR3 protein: CASSIGTGIYEQYF. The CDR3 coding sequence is TGTGCCAGCAGTATCGGGACAGGGATCTACGAGCAGTACTTC.

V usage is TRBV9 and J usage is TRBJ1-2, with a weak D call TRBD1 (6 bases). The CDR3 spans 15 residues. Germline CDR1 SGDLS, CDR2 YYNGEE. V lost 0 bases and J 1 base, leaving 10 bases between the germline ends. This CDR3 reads CASSVDREGNYGYTF. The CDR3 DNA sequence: TGTGCCAGCAGCGTAGACAGGGAGGGTAACTATGGCTACACCTTC.

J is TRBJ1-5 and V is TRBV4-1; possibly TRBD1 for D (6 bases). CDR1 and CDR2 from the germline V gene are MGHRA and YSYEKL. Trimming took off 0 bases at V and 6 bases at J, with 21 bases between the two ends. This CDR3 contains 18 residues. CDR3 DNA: TGCGCCAGCAGCCAAGAAGCCCCGTTAACAGGGTTTGGTCAGCCCCAGCATTTT. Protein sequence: CASSQEAPLTGFGQPQHF.

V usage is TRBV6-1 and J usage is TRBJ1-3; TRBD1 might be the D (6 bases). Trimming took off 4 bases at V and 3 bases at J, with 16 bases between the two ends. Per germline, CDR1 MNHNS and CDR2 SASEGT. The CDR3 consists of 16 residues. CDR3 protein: CASSGPVGAGGNTIYF. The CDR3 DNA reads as TGTGCCAGCAGTGGGCCGGTGGGGGCAGGTGGAAACACCATATATTTT.

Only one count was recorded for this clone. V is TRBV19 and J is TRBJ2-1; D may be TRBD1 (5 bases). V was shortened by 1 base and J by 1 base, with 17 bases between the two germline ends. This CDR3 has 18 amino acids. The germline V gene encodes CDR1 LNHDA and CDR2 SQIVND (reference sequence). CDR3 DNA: TGTGCCAGTAGTATAGCACAGGTGTACTTTGAATCCTACAATGAGCAGTTCTTC. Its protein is CASSIAQVYFESYNEQFF.

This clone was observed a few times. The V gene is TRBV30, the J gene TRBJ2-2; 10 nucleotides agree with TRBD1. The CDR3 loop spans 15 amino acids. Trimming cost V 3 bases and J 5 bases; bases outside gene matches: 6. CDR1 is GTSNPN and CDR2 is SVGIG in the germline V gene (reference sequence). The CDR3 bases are TGTGCCTGGAGCCGGACAGGGGGTTGGACCGGGGAGCTGTTTTTT. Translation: CAWSRTGGWTGELFF.

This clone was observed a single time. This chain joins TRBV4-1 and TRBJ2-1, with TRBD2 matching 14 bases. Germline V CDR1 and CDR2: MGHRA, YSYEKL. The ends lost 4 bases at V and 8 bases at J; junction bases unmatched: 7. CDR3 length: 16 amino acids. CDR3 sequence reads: CASSPHGTSGGYEQFF. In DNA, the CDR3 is TGCGCCAGCAGCCCCCACGGGACTAGCGGGGGATATGAGCAGTTCTTC.

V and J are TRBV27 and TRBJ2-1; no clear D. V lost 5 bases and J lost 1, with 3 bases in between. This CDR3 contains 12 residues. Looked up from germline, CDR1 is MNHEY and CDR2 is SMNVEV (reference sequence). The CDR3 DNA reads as TGTGCCAGCAGTCCGTCCTACAATGAGCAGTTCTTC. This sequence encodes CASSPSYNEQFF.

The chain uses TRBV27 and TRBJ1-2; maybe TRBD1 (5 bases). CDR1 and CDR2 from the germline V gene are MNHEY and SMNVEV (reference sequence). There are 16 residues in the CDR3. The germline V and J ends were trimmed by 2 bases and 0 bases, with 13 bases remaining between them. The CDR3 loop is CASSLGARVPNYGYTF. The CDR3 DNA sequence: TGTGCCAGCAGTTTAGGCGCCAGGGTACCTAACTATGGCTACACCTTC.

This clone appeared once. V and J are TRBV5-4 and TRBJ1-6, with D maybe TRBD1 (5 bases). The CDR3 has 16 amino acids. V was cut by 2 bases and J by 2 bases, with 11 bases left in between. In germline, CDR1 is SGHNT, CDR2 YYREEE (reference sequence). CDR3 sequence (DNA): TGTGCCAGCAGCTTTGGCAGGGCGACCTATAATTCACCCCTCCACTTT. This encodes CASSFGRATYNSPLHF.

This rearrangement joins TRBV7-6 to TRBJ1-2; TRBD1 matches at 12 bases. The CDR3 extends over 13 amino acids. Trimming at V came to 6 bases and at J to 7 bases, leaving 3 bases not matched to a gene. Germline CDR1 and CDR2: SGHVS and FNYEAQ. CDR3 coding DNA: TGTGCCAGCAGTTGGGACAGGGGGCTTGGCTACACCTTC. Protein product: CASSWDRGLGYTF.

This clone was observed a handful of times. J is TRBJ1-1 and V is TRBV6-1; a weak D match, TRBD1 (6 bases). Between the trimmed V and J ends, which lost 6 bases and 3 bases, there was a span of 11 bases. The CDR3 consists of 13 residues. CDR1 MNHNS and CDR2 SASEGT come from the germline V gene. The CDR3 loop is CASSSGGHTEAFF. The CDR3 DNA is TGTGCCAGCAGCTCCGGGGGGCACACTGAAGCTTTCTTT.

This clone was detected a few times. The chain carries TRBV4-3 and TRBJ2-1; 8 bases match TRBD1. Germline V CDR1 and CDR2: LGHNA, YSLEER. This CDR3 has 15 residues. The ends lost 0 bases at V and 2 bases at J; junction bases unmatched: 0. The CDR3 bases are TGCGCCAGCAGCCAAGACAGGGGGCCCTACAATGAGCAGTTCTTC. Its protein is CASSQDRGPYNEQFF.

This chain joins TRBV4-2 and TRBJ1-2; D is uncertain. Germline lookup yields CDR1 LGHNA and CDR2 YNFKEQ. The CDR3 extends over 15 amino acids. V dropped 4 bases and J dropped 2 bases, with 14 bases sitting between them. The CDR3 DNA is TGTGCCAGCAGCCTGACAAGCTCATTAAACTATGGCTACACCTTC. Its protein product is CASSLTSSLNYGYTF.

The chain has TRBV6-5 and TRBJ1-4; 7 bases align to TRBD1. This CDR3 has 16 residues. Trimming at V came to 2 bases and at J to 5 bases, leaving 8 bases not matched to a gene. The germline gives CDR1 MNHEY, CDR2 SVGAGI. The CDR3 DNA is TGTGCCAGCAGTTACGACAGGGAAGGACTAAATGAAAAACTGTTTTTT. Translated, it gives CASSYDREGLNEKLFF.

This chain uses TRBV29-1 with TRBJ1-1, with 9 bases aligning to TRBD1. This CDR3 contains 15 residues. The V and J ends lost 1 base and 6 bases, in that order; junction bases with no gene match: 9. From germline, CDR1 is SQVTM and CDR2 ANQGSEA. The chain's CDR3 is CSVEGTGEFSPEAFF. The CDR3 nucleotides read TGCAGCGTTGAAGGGACAGGGGAGTTTAGTCCTGAAGCTTTCTTT.

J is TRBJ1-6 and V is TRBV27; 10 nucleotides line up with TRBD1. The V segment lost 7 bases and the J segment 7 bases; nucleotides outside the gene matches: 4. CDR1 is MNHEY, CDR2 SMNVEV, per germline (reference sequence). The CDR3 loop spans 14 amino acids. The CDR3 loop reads CASTATGGNSPLHF. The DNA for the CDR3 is TGTGCCAGCACCGCGACAGGGGGCAATTCACCCCTCCACTTT.

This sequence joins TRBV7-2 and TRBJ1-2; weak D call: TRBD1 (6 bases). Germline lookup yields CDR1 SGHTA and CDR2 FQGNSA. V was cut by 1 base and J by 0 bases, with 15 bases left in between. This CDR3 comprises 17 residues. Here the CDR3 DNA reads TGTGCCAGCAGCTTAGGTGCCGGGACACCAGCTAACTATGGCTACACCTTC. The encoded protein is CASSLGAGTPANYGYTF.

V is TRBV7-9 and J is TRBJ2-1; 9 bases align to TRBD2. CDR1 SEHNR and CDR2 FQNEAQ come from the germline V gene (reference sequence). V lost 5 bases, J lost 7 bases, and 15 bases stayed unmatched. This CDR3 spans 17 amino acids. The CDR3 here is CASSPRRALAGRNEQFF. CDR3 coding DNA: TGTGCCAGCAGCCCCCGAAGGGCGCTAGCGGGGCGGAATGAGCAGTTCTTC.

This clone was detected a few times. The CDR3 loop is CASSLSGGGYTF. The CDR3 nucleotides are TGCGCCAGCAGCTTATCAGGGGGTGGCTACACCTTC. This chain links TRBV5-1 with TRBJ1-2; 7 nucleotides align to TRBD1. The V and J ends lost 2 bases and 7 bases, in that order; junction bases with no gene match: 2. Germline V gives CDR1 SGHRS, CDR2 YFSETQ. The CDR3 consists of 12 residues. Based on the CDR3 plus reference TRBV5-1 and TRBJ1-2, the full variable domain is KAGVTQTPRYLIKTRGQQVTLSCSPISGHRSVSWYQQTPGQGLQFLFEYFSETQRNKGNFPGRFSGRQFSNSRSEMNVSTLELGDSALYLCASSLSGGGYTFGSGTRLTVV.

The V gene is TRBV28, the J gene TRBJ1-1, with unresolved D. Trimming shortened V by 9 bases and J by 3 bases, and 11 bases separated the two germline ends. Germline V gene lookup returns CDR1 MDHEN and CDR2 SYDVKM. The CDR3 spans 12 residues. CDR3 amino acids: CASKESYTEAFF. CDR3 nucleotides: TGTGCCAGTAAGGAGTCCTACACTGAAGCTTTCTTT.

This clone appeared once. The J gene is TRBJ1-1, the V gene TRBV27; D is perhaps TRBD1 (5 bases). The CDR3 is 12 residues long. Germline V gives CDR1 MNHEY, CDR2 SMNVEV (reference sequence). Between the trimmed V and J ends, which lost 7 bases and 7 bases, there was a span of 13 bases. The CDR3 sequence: CASKEGLGEAFF. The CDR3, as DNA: TGTGCCAGCAAGGAGGGGCTTGGTGAAGCTTTCTTT.

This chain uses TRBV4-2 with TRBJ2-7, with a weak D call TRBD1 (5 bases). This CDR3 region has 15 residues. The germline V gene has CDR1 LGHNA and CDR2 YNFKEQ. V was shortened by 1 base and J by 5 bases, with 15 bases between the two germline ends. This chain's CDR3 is CASSQGLTVPDEQYF. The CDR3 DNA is TGTGCCAGCAGCCAAGGGTTGACAGTGCCCGACGAGCAGTACTTC.

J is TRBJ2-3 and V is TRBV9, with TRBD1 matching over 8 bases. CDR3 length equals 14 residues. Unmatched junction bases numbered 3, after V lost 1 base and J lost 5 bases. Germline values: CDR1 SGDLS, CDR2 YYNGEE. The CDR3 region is CASSVFTGGDTQYF. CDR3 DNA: TGTGCCAGCAGCGTATTCACAGGGGGAGATACGCAGTATTTT.

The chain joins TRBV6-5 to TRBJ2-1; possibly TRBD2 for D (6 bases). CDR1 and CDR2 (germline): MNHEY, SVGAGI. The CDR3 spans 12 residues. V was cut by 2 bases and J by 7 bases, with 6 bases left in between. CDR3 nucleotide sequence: TGTGCCAGCAGTTACGGAGGGAATGAGCAGTTCTTC. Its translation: CASSYGGNEQFF.